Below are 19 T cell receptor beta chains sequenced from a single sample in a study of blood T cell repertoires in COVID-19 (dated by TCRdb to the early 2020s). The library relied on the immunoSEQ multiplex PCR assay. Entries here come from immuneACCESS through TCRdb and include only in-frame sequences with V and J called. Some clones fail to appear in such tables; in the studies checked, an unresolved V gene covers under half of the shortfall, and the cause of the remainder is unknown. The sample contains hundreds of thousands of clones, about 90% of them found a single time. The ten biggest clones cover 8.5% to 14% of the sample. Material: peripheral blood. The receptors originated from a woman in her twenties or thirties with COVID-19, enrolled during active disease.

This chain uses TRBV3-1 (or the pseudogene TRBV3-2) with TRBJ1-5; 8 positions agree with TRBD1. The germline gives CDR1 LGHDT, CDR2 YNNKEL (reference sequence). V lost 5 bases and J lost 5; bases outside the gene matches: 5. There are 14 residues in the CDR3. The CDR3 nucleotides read TGTGCCAGCAGCTTCGGACAGGGATATCAGCCCCAGCATTTT. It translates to CASSFGQGYQPQHF.

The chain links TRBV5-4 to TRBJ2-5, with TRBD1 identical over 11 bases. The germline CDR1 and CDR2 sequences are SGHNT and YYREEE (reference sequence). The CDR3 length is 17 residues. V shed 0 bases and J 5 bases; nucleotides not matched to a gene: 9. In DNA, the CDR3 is TGTGCCAGCAGCTTGGGACCTGGACAGGGGGCAGGGGAGACCCAGTACTTC. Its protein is CASSLGPGQGAGETQYF. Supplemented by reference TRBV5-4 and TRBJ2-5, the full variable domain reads ETGVTQSPTHLIKTRGQQVTLRCSSQSGHNTVSWYQQALGQGPQFIFQYYREEENGRGNFPPRFSGLQFPNYSSELNVNALELDDSALYLCASSLGPGQGAGETQYFGPGTRLLVL.

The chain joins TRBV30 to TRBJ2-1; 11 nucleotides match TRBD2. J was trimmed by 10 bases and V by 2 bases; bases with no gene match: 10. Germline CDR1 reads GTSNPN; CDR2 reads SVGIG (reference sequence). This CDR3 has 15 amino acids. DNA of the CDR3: TGTGCCTGGAGTATGACTAGCGGGGTGCTACAGGAGCAGTTCTTC. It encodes CAWSMTSGVLQEQFF.

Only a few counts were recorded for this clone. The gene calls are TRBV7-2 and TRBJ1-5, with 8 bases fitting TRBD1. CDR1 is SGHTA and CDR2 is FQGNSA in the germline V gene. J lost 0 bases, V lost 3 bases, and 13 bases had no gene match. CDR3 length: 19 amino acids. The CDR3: CASSFTLDRVYISNQPQHF. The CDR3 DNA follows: TGTGCCAGCAGCTTCACTCTGGACAGGGTATATATTAGCAATCAGCCCCAGCATTTT.

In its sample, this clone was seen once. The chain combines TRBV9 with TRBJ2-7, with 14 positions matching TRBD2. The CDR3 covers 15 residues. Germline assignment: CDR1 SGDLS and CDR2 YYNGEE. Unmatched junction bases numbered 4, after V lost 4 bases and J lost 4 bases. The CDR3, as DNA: TGTGCCAGCAGCCCCGGGACTAGCGGGGGATACGAGCAGTACTTC. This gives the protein CASSPGTSGGYEQYF.

For the CDR3, the DNA is TGTGCCAGCTCCCCTCCCGAGTCTCCCTACTACGAGCAGTACTTC. Translating gives CASSPPESPYYEQYF. The V call is TRBV18, the J call TRBJ2-7, with unresolved D. The CDR3 is made up of 15 amino acids. Germline loops: CDR1 KGHSH, CDR2 LQKENI. V was cut by 6 bases and J by 3 bases, with 18 bases left in between.

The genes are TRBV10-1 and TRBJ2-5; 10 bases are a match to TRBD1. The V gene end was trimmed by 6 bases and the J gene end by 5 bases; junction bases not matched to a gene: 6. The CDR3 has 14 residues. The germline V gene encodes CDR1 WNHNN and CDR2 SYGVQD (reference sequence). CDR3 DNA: TGCGCCAGCAGCGCGACAGGGGGCGCGGAGACCCAGTACTTC. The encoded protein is CASSATGGAETQYF.

CDR3 coding DNA: TGTGCCAGCAGCCTCTCCAGGGGGTATCAGCCCCAGCATTTT. Its translation is CASSLSRGYQPQHF. This sequence joins TRBV7-2 and TRBJ1-5, with TRBD1 matching 7 bases. Per germline, CDR1 SGHTA and CDR2 FQGNSA. V was clipped by 5 bases and J by 5 bases; unmatched bases: 6. The CDR3 has 14 amino acids.

The CDR3 DNA sequence: TGTGCTAGTGGTTTGTCGACAGGCTGGGGCGAGCAGTTCTTC. As protein: CASGLSTGWGEQFF. The rearrangement uses TRBV12-5 and TRBJ2-1; tentatively, D is TRBD1 (6 bases). Trimming stripped 2 bases from V and 10 bases from J, with 15 bases between. There are 14 residues in the CDR3. CDR1 is LGHNT and CDR2 is FRNRAP in the germline V gene. The whole variable domain, remainder taken from reference TRBV12-5 and TRBJ2-1, is DARVTQTPRHKVTEMGQEVTMRCQPILGHNTVFWYRQTMMQGLELLAYFRNRAPLDDSGMPKDRFSAEMPDATLATLKIQPSEPRDSAVYFCASGLSTGWGEQFFGPGTRLTVL.

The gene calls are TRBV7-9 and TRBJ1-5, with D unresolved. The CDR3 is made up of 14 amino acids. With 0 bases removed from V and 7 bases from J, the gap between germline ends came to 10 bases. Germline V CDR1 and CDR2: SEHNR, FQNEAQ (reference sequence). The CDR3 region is CASSLAEAGQPQHF. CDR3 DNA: TGTGCCAGCAGCTTAGCAGAGGCTGGACAGCCCCAGCATTTT.

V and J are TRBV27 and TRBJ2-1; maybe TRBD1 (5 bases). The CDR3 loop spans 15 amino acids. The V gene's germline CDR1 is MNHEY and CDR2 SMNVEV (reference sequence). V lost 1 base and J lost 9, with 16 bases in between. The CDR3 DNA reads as TGTGCCAGCAGTTTATTTGGGCAGGGCGGCAGTGAGCAGTTCTTC. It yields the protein CASSLFGQGGSEQFF.

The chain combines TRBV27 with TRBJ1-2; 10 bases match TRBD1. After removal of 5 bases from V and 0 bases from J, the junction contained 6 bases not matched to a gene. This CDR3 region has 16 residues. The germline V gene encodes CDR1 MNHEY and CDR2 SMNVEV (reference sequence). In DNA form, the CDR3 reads TGTGCCAGCAGTACCCGACAGGGGGCGACTAACTATGGCTACACCTTC. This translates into CASSTRQGATNYGYTF.

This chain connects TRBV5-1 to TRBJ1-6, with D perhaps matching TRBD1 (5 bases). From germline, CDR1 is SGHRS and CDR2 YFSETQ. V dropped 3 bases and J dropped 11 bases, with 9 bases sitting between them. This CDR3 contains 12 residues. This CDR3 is CASSSPGTPLHF. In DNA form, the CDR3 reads TGCGCCAGCAGCTCCCCAGGGACACCCCTCCACTTT.

CDR3 coding DNA: TGTGCCAGCAGCGCAGCCGACAGGATGAACACCGGGGAGCTGTTTTTT. Residues: CASSAADRMNTGELFF. The gene calls are TRBV7-9 and TRBJ2-2; D is possibly TRBD1 (6 bases). Germline assignment: CDR1 SEHNR and CDR2 FQNEAQ (reference sequence). The length of the CDR3 is 16 residues. With 5 bases removed from V and 1 base from J, the gap between germline ends came to 14 bases.

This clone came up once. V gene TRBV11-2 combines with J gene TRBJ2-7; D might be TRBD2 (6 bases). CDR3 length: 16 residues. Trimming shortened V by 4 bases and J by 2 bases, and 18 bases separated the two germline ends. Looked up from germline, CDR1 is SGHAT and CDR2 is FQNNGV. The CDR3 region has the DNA TGTGCCAGCAGCTCTACTTACTTGGGACTGACCTACGAGCAGTACTTC. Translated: CASSSTYLGLTYEQYF. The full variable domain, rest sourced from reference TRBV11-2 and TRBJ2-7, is EAGVAQSPRYKIIEKRQSVAFWCNPISGHATLYWYQQILGQGPKLLIQFQNNGVVDDSQLPKDRFSAERLKGVDSTLKIQPAKLEDSAVYLCASSSTYLGLTYEQYFGPGTRLTVT.

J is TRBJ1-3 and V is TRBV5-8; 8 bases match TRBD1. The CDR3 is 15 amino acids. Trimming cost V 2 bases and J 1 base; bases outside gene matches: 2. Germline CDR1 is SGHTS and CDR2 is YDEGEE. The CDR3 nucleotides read TGTGCCAGCAGCTTCAGGGGGCTGTCTGGAAACACCATATATTTT. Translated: CASSFRGLSGNTIYF.

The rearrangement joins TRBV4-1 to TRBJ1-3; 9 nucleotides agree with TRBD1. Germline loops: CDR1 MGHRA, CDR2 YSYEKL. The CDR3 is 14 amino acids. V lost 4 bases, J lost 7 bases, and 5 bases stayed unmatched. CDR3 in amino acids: CASSPGTGINTIYF. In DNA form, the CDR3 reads TGCGCCAGCAGCCCCGGGACAGGGATTAACACCATATATTTT.

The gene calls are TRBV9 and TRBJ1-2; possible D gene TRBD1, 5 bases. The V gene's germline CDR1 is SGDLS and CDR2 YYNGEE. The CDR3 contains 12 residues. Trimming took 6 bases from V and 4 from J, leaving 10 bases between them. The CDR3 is CASMGLGYGYTF. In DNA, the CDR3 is TGTGCCAGCATGGGGCTGGGCTATGGCTACACCTTC. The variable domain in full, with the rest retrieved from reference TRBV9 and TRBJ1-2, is DSGVTQTPKHLITATGQRVTLRCSPRSGDLSVYWYQQSLDQGLQFLIQYYNGEERAKGNILERFSAQQFPDLHSELNLSSLELGDSALYFCASMGLGYGYTFGSGTRLTVV.

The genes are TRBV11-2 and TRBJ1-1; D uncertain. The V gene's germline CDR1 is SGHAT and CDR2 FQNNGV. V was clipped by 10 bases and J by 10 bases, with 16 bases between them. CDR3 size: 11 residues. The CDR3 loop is CATRTSGGAFF. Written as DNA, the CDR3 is TGTGCCACTAGGACTTCGGGAGGAGCTTTCTTT.